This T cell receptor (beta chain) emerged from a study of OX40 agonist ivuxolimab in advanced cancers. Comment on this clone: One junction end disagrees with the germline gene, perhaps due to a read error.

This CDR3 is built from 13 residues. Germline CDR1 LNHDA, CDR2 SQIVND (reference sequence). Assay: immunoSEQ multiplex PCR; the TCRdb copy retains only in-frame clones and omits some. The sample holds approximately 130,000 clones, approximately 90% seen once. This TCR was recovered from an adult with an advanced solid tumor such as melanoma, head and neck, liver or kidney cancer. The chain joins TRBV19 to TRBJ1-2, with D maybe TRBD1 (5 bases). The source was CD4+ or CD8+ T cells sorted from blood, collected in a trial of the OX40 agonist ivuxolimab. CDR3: CASSIRRGDGYTF. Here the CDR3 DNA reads TGTGCAAGTAGTATACGACGGGGGGACGGCTACACCTTC.